This T cell receptor (beta chain) was sequenced during a study of response to subunit inactivated influenza vaccine. TCRdb re-analysed the RT-PCR reads in MiXCR, keeping a single row per CDR3 protein. The sample comprises about 500,000 distinct CDR3 sequences, 16% of which are singletons, and 3% rests with the top ten. The CDR3 contains 14 residues. With 2 bases removed from V and 2 bases from J, the gap between germline ends came to 7 bases. For this clonotype: Its antigen is as yet unknown.

The study's findings and limits: It was the authors' suggestion that each seasonal influenza vaccination recruits few new T cells.

The receptor comes from a man aged 50 to 75 who received an inactivated influenza vaccine. The material was CD4+ T cells sorted from PBMCs, obtained about 23 months after vaccination. The V gene is TRBV12-3 or TRBV12-4, the J gene TRBJ1-3, with unresolved D. The CDR3 bases are TGTGCCAGCAGTTTATACACACCTGGAAACACCATATATTTT. This translates into CASSLYTPGNTIYF.